This T cell receptor beta chain was sequenced for a study of Graves' ophthalmopathy and Graves' hyperthyroidism. Overall study results and limits: With 70.59% sensitivity and approximately 73% specificity, the model predicted ophthalmopathy progression.

This clonotype was detected many times. The antigen remains undetermined. The CDR3 consists of 13 residues. CDR1 DFQATT and CDR2 SNEGSKA come from the germline V gene (reference sequence). V shed 3 bases and J shed 4 bases, with 12 bases lying between them. Enrollment excluded any patients with other autoimmune diseases, uncontrolled infections, pregnancy or lactation. TCR beta CDR3 regions were amplified from RNA transcripts. An initial RT-PCR round employing HTBI primers preceded a second-round multiplex PCR. TCRdb called the multiplex PCR reads again in MiXCR, with one record for every CDR3 protein. The top ten clones hold more than 5.5% of a sample with about 620,000 distinct CDR3 sequences, roughly 20% of them seen once.

The V gene is TRBV20-1, the J gene TRBJ2-5; D gene unclear. Input material: peripheral blood. The receptor comes from a woman aged 18-30 years with stable Graves' hyperthyroidism. Some clones in this sample may be carry-over from other donors' samples. The CDR3 here is CSASSLTGETQYF. CDR3 nucleotides: TGCAGTGCTAGTAGCCTGACGGGAGAGACCCAGTACTTC.